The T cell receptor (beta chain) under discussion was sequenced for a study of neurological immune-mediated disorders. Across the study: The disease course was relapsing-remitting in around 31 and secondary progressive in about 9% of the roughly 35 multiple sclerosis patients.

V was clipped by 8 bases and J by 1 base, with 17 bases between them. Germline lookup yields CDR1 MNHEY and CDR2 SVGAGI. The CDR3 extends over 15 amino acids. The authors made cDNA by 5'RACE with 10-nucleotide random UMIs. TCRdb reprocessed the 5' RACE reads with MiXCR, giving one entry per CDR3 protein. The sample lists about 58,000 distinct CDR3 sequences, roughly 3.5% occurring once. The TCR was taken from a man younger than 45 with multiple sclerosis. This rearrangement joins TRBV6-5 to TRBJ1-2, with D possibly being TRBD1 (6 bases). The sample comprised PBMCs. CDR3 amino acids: CASWQGPKFNYGYTF. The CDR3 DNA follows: TGTGCCAGCTGGCAGGGGCCGAAATTTAACTATGGCTACACCTTC.